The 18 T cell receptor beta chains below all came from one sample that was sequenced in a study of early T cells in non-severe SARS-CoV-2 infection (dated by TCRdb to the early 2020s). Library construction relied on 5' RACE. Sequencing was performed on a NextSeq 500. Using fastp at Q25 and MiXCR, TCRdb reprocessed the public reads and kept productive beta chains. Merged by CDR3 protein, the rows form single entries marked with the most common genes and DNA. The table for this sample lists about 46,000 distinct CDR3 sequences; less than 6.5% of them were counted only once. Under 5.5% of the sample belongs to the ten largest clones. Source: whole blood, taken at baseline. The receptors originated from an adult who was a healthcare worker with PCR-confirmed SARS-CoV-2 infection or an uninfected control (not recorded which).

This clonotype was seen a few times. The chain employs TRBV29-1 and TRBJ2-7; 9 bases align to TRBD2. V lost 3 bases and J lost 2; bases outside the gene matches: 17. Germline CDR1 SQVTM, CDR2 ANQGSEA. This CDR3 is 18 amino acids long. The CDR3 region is CSVDSQASTSGPPYEQYF. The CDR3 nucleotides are TGCAGCGTTGACTCACAGGCGTCCACTAGCGGGCCCCCCTACGAGCAGTACTTC.

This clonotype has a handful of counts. This CDR3 reads CASSLVGPGQEQFF. The DNA for the CDR3 is TGTGCCAGCAGCTTAGTCGGTCCGGGGCAGGAGCAGTTCTTC. The rearrangement joins TRBV7-9 to TRBJ2-1; perhaps D is TRBD1 or TRBD2 (5 bases each). The CDR3 covers 14 residues. Germline CDR1 is SEHNR and CDR2 is FQNEAQ (reference sequence). V was cut by 1 base and J by 10 bases, with 14 bases left in between.

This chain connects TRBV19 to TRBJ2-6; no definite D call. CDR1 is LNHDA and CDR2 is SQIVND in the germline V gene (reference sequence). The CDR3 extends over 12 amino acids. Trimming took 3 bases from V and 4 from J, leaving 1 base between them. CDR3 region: CASSIGANVLTF. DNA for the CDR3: TGTGCCAGTAGTATCGGGGCCAACGTCCTGACTTTC.

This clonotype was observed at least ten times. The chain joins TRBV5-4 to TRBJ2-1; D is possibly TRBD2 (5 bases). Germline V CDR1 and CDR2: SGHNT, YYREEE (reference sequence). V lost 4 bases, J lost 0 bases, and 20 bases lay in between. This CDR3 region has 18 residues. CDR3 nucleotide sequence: TGTGCCAGCAGCCCCCCCGGCGGCGGGCCTAGCTCCTACAATGAGCAGTTCTTC. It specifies CASSPPGGGPSSYNEQFF.

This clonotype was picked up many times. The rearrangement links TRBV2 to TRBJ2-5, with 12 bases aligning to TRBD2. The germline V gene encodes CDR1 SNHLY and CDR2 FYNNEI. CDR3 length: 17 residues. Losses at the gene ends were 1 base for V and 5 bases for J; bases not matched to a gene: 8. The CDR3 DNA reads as TGTGCCAGCAGTGAAGAGACTAGCGGGAGTCGGTGGGAGACCCAGTACTTC. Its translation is CASSEETSGSRWETQYF.

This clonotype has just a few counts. Written as DNA, the CDR3 is TGTGCCATCACAAGGGGAGAAGACAATGAGCAGTTCTTC. Its protein product is CAITRGEDNEQFF. J is TRBJ2-1 and V is TRBV10-3, with D perhaps assigned TRBD1 or TRBD2 (5 bases each). Germline V CDR1 and CDR2: ENHRY, SYGVKD. V was shortened by 7 bases and J by 5 bases, with 12 bases between the two germline ends. This CDR3 has 13 residues.

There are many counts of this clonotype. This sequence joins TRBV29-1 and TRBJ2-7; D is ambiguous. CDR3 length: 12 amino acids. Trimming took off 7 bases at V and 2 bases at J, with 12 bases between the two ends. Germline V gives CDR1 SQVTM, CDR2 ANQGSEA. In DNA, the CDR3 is TGCAGCGCCTTAGACCTAGCCTACGAGCAGTACTTC. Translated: CSALDLAYEQYF.

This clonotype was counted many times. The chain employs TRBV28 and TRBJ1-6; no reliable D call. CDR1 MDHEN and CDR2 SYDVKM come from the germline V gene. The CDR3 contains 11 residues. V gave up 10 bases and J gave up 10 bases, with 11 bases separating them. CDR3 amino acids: CATSDGSPLHF. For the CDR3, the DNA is TGTGCCACCTCGGACGGATCACCCCTCCACTTT.

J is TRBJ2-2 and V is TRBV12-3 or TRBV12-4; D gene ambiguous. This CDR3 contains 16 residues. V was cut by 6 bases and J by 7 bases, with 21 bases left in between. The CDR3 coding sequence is TGTGCCAGCAGCCGCGATACCGGGCCCGCAGGCGGGGAGCTGTTTTTT. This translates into CASSRDTGPAGGELFF.

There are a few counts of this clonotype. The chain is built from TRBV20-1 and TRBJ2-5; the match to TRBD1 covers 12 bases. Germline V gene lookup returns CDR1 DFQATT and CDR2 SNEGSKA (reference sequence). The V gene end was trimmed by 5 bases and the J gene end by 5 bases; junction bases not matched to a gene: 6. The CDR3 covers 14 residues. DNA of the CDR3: TGCAGTGCTCCACTCGGGACAGGGGGCGAGACCCAGTACTTC. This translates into CSAPLGTGGETQYF.

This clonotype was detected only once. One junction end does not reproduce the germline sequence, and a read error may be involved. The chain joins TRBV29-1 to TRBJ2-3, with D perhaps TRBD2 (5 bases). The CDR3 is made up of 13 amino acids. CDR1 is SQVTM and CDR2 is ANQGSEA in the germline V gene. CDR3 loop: CCVVGSGTDTQYF. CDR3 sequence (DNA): TGCTGCGTTGTCGGTAGCGGCACAGATACGCAGTATTTT.

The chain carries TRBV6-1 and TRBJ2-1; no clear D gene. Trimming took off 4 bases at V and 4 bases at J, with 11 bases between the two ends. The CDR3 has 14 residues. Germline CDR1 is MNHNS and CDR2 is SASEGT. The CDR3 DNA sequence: TGTGCCAGCAGTGTAGGACGGGTATACAATGAGCAGTTCTTC. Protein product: CASSVGRVYNEQFF.

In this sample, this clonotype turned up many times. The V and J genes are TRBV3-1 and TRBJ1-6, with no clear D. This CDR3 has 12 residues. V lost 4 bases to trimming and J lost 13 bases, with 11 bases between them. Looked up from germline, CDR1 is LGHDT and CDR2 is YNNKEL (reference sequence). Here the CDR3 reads CASSREIGPLHF. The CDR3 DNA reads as TGTGCCAGCAGCCGAGAGATCGGGCCCCTCCACTTT.

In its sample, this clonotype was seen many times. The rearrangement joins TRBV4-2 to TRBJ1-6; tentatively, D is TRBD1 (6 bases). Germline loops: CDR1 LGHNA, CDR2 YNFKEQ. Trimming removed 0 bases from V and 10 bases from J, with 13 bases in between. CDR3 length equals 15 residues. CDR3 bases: TGTGCCAGCAGCCAAGATTTAGGGGGGGTGTCACCCCTCCACTTT. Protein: CASSQDLGGVSPLHF.

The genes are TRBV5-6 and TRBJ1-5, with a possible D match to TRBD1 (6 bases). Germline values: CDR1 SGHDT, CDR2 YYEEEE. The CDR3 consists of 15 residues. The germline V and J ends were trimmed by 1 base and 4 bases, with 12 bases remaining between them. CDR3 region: CASSLSGALNQPQHF. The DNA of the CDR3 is TGTGCCAGCAGCTTGTCGGGGGCCTTAAATCAGCCCCAGCATTTT.

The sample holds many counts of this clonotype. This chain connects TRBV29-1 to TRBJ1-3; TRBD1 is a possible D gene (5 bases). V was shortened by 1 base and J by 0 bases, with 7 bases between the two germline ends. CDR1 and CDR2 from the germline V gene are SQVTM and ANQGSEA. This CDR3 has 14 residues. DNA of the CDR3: TGCAGCGTTGAAGGGCAGGGCTCTGGAAACACCATATATTTT. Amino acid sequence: CSVEGQGSGNTIYF.

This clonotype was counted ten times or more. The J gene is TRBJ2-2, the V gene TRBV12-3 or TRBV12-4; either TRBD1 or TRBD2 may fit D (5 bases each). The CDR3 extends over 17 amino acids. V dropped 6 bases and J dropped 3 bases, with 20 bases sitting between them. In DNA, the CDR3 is TGTGCCAGCAGCCCGGGGACCCCCCCCCCACACACCGGGGAGCTGTTTTTT. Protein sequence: CASSPGTPPPHTGELFF.

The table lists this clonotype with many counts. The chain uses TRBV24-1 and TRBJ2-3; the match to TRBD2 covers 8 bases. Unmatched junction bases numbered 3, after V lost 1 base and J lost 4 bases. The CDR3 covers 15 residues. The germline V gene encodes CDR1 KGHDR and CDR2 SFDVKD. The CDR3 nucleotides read TGTGCCACCAGTGATTTAGCGGGAGACGCAGATACGCAGTATTTT. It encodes CATSDLAGDADTQYF.